This entry lists 25 T cell receptor beta chains sequenced from one sample in a study of glioma-infiltrating T cells after dendritic cell vaccination. Time point reported: after dendritic cell vaccination, including at tumor progression/relapse. Libraries were prepared by immunoSEQ multiplex PCR; TCRdb keeps only in-frame clonotypes and omits some of them. The sample records about 110,000 clones, nearly 90% being singletons. This material consisted of blood, taken after dendritic cell vaccination. Every receptor here comes from a human donor with glioblastoma.

The genes are TRBV4-1 and TRBJ2-1; 9 nucleotides match TRBD2. The CDR3 spans 15 residues. Losses at the gene ends were 1 base for V and 12 bases for J; bases not matched to a gene: 10. CDR1 and CDR2 (germline): MGHRA, YSYEKL. The CDR3 DNA reads TGCGCCAGCAGCCAAGGGGTAGCGGGGGAACGGGTGCAGTTCTTC. Translation gives CASSQGVAGERVQFF.

This chain joins TRBV14 and TRBJ2-2; maybe TRBD1 (6 bases). V was shortened by 0 bases and J by 4 bases, with 15 bases between the two germline ends. Germline lookup yields CDR1 SGHDN and CDR2 FVKESK. The CDR3 covers 17 residues. The CDR3 DNA is TGTGCCAGCAGCCAAGATTACGCAGGGGCGAGCACCGGGGAGCTGTTTTTT. This codes for CASSQDYAGASTGELFF. The whole variable domain, remainder taken from reference TRBV14 and TRBJ2-2, is EAGVTQFPSHSVIEKGQTVTLRCDPISGHDNLYWYRRVMGKEIKFLLHFVKESKQDESGMPNNRFLAERTGGTYSTLKVQPAELEDSGVYFCASSQDYAGASTGELFFGEGSRLTVL.

This chain connects TRBV19 to TRBJ1-1, with 8 nucleotides matching TRBD1. The CDR3 has 14 amino acids. With V trimmed by 2 bases and J by 5 bases, 4 bases remained unmatched. Per germline, CDR1 LNHDA and CDR2 SQIVND (reference sequence). CDR3 loop: CASSIQGAGTEAFF. The CDR3 DNA reads as TGTGCCAGTAGTATACAGGGGGCTGGGACTGAAGCTTTCTTT.

This sequence joins TRBV5-1 and TRBJ2-2, with a possible D match to TRBD1 (6 bases). The germline CDR1 and CDR2 sequences are SGHRS and YFSETQ. V was cut by 4 bases and J by 5 bases, with 15 bases left in between. This CDR3 spans 15 amino acids. In DNA, the CDR3 is TGCGCCAGCAGCGGCCCGGGACAACAAACCGGGGAGCTGTTTTTT. Its translation: CASSGPGQQTGELFF.

The chain uses TRBV7-9 and TRBJ2-3; D is possibly TRBD2 (5 bases). Trimming removed 5 bases from V and 0 bases from J, with 12 bases in between. CDR1 and CDR2 (germline): SEHNR, FQNEAQ (reference sequence). The CDR3 spans 15 residues. The CDR3 nucleotides read TGTGCCAGCAGCCCCTGGAGGACTAGCACAGATACGCAGTATTTT. Translating it yields CASSPWRTSTDTQYF.

The DNA of the CDR3 is TGTGCCAGCAGCTTGAAACTAGCGGGAGAATCCTACAATGAGCAGTTCTTC. Amino acids: CASSLKLAGESYNEQFF. The chain recombines TRBV11-2 with TRBJ2-1; TRBD2 aligns across 11 bases. CDR3 size: 17 residues. Germline CDR1 reads SGHAT; CDR2 reads FQNNGV. V gave up 3 bases and J gave up 1 base; unmatched junction bases: 5.

The rearrangement joins TRBV19 to TRBJ1-5; D remains ambiguous. Germline values: CDR1 LNHDA, CDR2 SQIVND (reference sequence). This CDR3 spans 13 amino acids. The germline V and J ends were trimmed by 3 bases and 5 bases, with 8 bases remaining between them. The CDR3 here is CASSMSRDQPQHF. Written as DNA, the CDR3 is TGTGCCAGTAGTATGAGTAGAGATCAGCCCCAGCATTTT.

This chain links TRBV18 with TRBJ1-1; TRBD1 agrees at 8 bases. Germline values: CDR1 KGHSH, CDR2 LQKENI. Trimming at V came to 1 base and at J to 0 bases, leaving 1 base not matched to a gene. The CDR3 runs 15 residues. The CDR3 DNA follows: TGTGCCAGCTCACCACAGACAGGGGTGAACACTGAAGCTTTCTTT. The encoded protein is CASSPQTGVNTEAFF.

The rearrangement uses TRBV2 and TRBJ2-2; TRBD2 matches 14 bases. This CDR3 contains 18 residues. V trimming: 4 bases; J trimming: 5 bases; junction bases outside the gene matches: 9. Germline-derived CDR1 and CDR2 are SNHLY and FYNNEI. DNA for the CDR3: TGTGCCAGCAGTGGCCGACTAGCGGGGGGGCGGCGGACCGGGGAGCTGTTTTTT. Translating it yields CASSGRLAGGRRTGELFF.

The chain is built from TRBV6-5 and TRBJ1-2, with 8 bases that match TRBD1. With V trimmed by 2 bases and J by 1 base, 3 bases remained unmatched. Germline CDR1 MNHEY, CDR2 SVGAGI. The CDR3 has 15 amino acids. The CDR3 spells CASSYRGQGNYGYTF. CDR3 in DNA: TGTGCCAGCAGTTACCGAGGACAGGGTAACTATGGCTACACCTTC.

In this sample, this clone turned up a few times. The V call is TRBV19, the J call TRBJ2-1, with TRBD1 matching over 9 bases. Losses at the gene ends were 6 bases for V and 8 bases for J; bases not matched to a gene: 8. CDR3 length: 14 residues. Germline CDR1 reads LNHDA; CDR2 reads SQIVND (reference sequence). The CDR3: CASSRQGVRDEQFF. The CDR3, as DNA: TGTGCCAGTAGCCGACAGGGGGTCAGGGATGAGCAGTTCTTC.

The chain carries TRBV9 and TRBJ2-3, with TRBD2 matching 8 bases. CDR1 is SGDLS and CDR2 is YYNGEE in the germline V gene. The CDR3 sequence is 16 residues long. V lost 0 bases and J lost 5; bases outside the gene matches: 8. The CDR3 region is CASSVGTSGIQDTQYF. For the CDR3, the DNA is TGTGCCAGCAGCGTAGGAACTAGCGGCATTCAAGATACGCAGTATTTT.

This clone appeared a single time. V is TRBV5-1 and J is TRBJ2-1; 8 bases fit TRBD2. Germline V gene sequence: CDR1 SGHRS, CDR2 YFSETQ. The CDR3 length is 15 residues. Trimming cost V 7 bases and J 7 bases; bases outside gene matches: 13. The CDR3 DNA follows: TGCGCCAGCGCACCGACTAGCGTTCTCGGGAATGAGCAGTTCTTC. Protein sequence: CASAPTSVLGNEQFF.

The chain carries TRBV6-1 and TRBJ2-7; D is possibly TRBD2 (6 bases). The V and J ends lost 1 base and 3 bases respectively, with 13 bases between them. CDR3 length: 15 amino acids. Germline values: CDR1 MNHNS, CDR2 SASEGT. CDR3 in amino acids: CASSEVRGKIYEQYF. As DNA, the CDR3 is TGTGCCAGCAGTGAAGTCCGGGGGAAAATCTACGAGCAGTACTTC.

This rearrangement joins TRBV7-9 to TRBJ2-3; D is uncertain. The CDR3 sequence is 14 residues long. The germline V gene has CDR1 SEHNR and CDR2 FQNEAQ (reference sequence). The ends were cut back, 5 bases at V and 6 bases at J, with 15 bases in the middle. In DNA form, the CDR3 reads TGTGCCAGCAGCCTAGGGCAAGAGAGGGATACGCAGTATTTT. It translates to CASSLGQERDTQYF.

The genes are TRBV29-1 and TRBJ1-2; TRBD1 might be the D (6 bases). The CDR3 length is 12 residues. Germline loops: CDR1 SQVTM, CDR2 ANQGSEA. The germline V and J ends were trimmed by 7 bases and 3 bases, with 12 bases remaining between them. CDR3 in DNA: TGCAGCGCTACGGACAGTCACTATGGCTACACCTTC. Translating it yields CSATDSHYGYTF.

Comment on this clone: Sequence at one end of the junction differs from germline and may be a read error. The gene calls are TRBV5-1 and TRBJ2-7; D may be TRBD2 (5 bases). The CDR3 has 13 residues. Germline V gene lookup returns CDR1 SGHRS and CDR2 YFSETQ. The chain's CDR3 is CATSPDGNYEQYF. The CDR3 DNA sequence: TGCGCCACCAGCCCGGACGGGAACTACGAGCAGTACTTC.

The V gene is TRBV5-5, the J gene TRBJ1-5; 10 bases match TRBD1. The CDR3 is made up of 15 amino acids. V dropped 0 bases and J dropped 6; count of bases not matched to a gene: 3. The germline V gene encodes CDR1 SGHKS and CDR2 YYEKEE (reference sequence). The CDR3 loop reads CASSLGQGATQPQHF. CDR3 nucleotide sequence: TGTGCCAGCAGCTTGGGACAGGGGGCAACTCAGCCCCAGCATTTT.

V gene TRBV13 combines with J gene TRBJ2-3, with 7 bases matching TRBD2. With 8 bases clipped from V and 7 bases from J, the junction kept 9 bases outside the gene matches. There are 13 residues in the CDR3. Per germline, CDR1 PRHDT and CDR2 FYEKMQ (reference sequence). CDR3 bases: TGTGCCAGCGCCATCGTGGGGACTAATACGCAGTATTTT. It specifies CASAIVGTNTQYF.

The V call is TRBV7-9, the J call TRBJ1-5; 7 bases align to TRBD1. Trimming took 1 base from V and 0 from J; bases not matched to a gene: 0. Germline V lookup: CDR1 SEHNR, CDR2 FQNEAQ (reference sequence). CDR3 size: 15 residues. CDR3 sequence reads: CASSLGQGSNQPQHF. The CDR3 DNA reads as TGTGCCAGCAGCTTAGGACAGGGTAGCAATCAGCCCCAGCATTTT.

V usage is TRBV30 and J usage is TRBJ2-5, with D tentatively TRBD1 (5 bases). CDR3 length: 14 amino acids. Looked up from germline, CDR1 is GTSNPN and CDR2 is SVGIG (reference sequence). Trimming shortened V by 4 bases and J by 5 bases, and 17 bases separated the two germline ends. The CDR3, as DNA: TGTGCCTGGACCAGGGCCTCCGGGCAGGAGACCCAGTACTTC. This codes for CAWTRASGQETQYF.

This chain uses TRBV9 with TRBJ2-3; the match to TRBD2 covers 7 bases. Germline CDR1 reads SGDLS; CDR2 reads YYNGEE. The CDR3 totals 15 residues. The V segment lost 1 base and the J segment 5 bases; nucleotides outside the gene matches: 7. The CDR3 protein is CASSVRGASGDTQYF. CDR3 coding DNA: TGTGCCAGCAGCGTACGGGGAGCTAGCGGAGATACGCAGTATTTT.

The chain uses TRBV19 and TRBJ1-2; a possible D gene is TRBD1 (5 bases). Trimming shortened V by 1 base and J by 4 bases, and 10 bases separated the two germline ends. Germline CDR1 is LNHDA and CDR2 is SQIVND (reference sequence). The CDR3 is 14 amino acids. CDR3 sequence (DNA): TGTGCCAGTAGTATAGGGGAGGGGAGCTATGGCTACACCTTC. Translation: CASSIGEGSYGYTF.

V is TRBV30 and J is TRBJ2-5; tentatively, D is TRBD2 (5 bases). The CDR3 extends over 12 amino acids. Germline-derived CDR1 and CDR2 are GTSNPN and SVGIG (reference sequence). Trimming cost V 5 bases and J 7 bases, with 14 bases left between them. This CDR3 reads CAWGLRVGTQYF. The CDR3 coding sequence is TGTGCCTGGGGACTCCGGGTGGGGACCCAGTACTTC.

V is TRBV19 and J is TRBJ2-1; no firm D call. CDR1 is LNHDA, CDR2 SQIVND, per germline (reference sequence). The CDR3 extends over 11 amino acids. V was trimmed by 6 bases and J by 8 bases, leaving 8 bases between them. In DNA form, the CDR3 reads TGTGCCAGTAGCTTTCTCGATGAGCAGTTCTTC. Amino acid sequence: CASSFLDEQFF. Full variable domain (remainder filled in from reference TRBV19 and TRBJ2-1): DGGITQSPKYLFRKEGQNVTLSCEQNLNHDAMYWYRQDPGQGLRLIYYSQIVNDFQKGDIAEGYSVSREKKESFPLTVTSAQKNPTAFYLCASSFLDEQFFGPGTRLTVL.